These T cell receptor beta chains were read from a single sample in a study of T cell repertoires in cytomegalovirus infection. TCRdb re-called the reads with MiXCR, one entry per CDR3 protein. The repertoire holds about 490,000 distinct CDR3 sequences, about 10% seen once, with approximately 10% in the top ten. Sequenced: PBMCs. These TCRs come from a human donor in good health (CMV status not recorded). Some clones in this sample may be carry-over from other donors' samples. The CDR3 runs from the conserved cysteine through the conserved F or W. D genes are given only for firm matches. The size entry is marked missing in some rows and otherwise reads once, few, many or a size class.

clone size,D gene,J gene,V gene,CDR3 protein,CDR3 DNA
many,TRBD2,TRBJ2-3,TRBV7-2,CASTQTSPDTQYF,TGTGCCAGCACCCAGACTAGCCCAGATACGCAGTATTTT
-,TRBD1,TRBJ2-1,TRBV5-1,CASSSFGQGAPNEQFF,TGCGCCAGCAGCTCTTTCGGACAGGGGGCGCCCAATGAGCAGTTCTTC
few,TRBD1,TRBJ2-7,TRBV12-3/TRBV12-4,CASSPGQGLNEQYF,TGTGCCAGCAGTCCGGGACAGGGTCTGAACGAGCAGTACTTC
many,-,TRBJ1-4,TRBV6-5,CASSYSIKSRDEKLFF,TGTGCCAGCAGTTACTCGATAAAAAGTCGCGATGAAAAACTGTTTTTT
many,TRBD1,TRBJ1-1,TRBV28,CASSPPHRGDTEAFF,TGTGCCAGCAGTCCCCCTCACAGGGGTGACACTGAAGCTTTCTTT
many,-,TRBJ2-7,TRBV18,CASSHPTDSSSYEQYF,TGTGCCAGCTCACACCCGACCGACAGCAGCTCCTACGAGCAGTACTTC
few,-,TRBJ2-5,TRBV28,CASSLWSDTQETQYF,TGTGCCAGCAGTTTATGGTCGGACACACAAGAGACCCAGTACTTC
-,TRBD1,TRBJ2-7,TRBV30,CAWSAGTGAVEQYF,TGTGCCTGGAGCGCCGGTACAGGGGCGGTCGAGCAGTACTTC
many,TRBD1,TRBJ2-1,TRBV7-3,CASSPDRGAQNEQFF,TGTGCCAGCAGCCCCGACAGGGGGGCCCAAAATGAGCAGTTCTTC
few,TRBD2,TRBJ2-1,TRBV27,CASSLGTSFFDEQFF,TGTGCCAGCAGTTTGGGGACTAGCTTTTTCGATGAGCAGTTCTTC
-,-,TRBJ1-5,TRBV12-3/TRBV12-4,CASSRVSQRGNQPQHF,TGTGCCAGCAGCCGGGTCTCACAAAGGGGCAATCAGCCCCAGCATTTT
many,-,TRBJ1-1,TRBV7-6,CASSPLPTEAFF,TGTGCCAGCAGCCCCTTGCCGACTGAAGCTTTCTTT
-,-,TRBJ2-1,TRBV20-1,CSASGGRFYNEQFF,TGCAGTGCTAGCGGGGGCCGATTTTACAATGAGCAGTTCTTC
many,TRBD2,TRBJ2-7,TRBV6-2/TRBV6-3,CASSYLSGTYEQYF,TGTGCCAGCAGTTACTTGAGCGGGACCTACGAGCAGTACTTC
-,TRBD2,TRBJ2-6,TRBV28,CASIPAGAGANVLTF,TGTGCCAGCATCCCCGCGGGGGCTGGGGCCAACGTCCTGACTTTC
few,TRBD2,TRBJ2-3,TRBV28,CATGGLAESTSTDTQYF,TGTGCCACCGGGGGACTAGCGGAGTCAACTAGCACAGATACGCAGTATTTT
many,-,TRBJ1-3,TRBV4-2,CASSQGHISTGWIGNTIYF,TGTGCCAGCAGCCAAGGCCATATCTCGACGGGTTGGATTGGAAACACCATATATTTT
-,-,TRBJ2-1,TRBV19,CASCLQGSSYNEQFF,TGTGCCAGTTGTCTACAGGGCAGCTCCTACAATGAGCAGTTCTTC
many,TRBD1,TRBJ1-1,TRBV6-1,CASSETGALGTEAFF,TGTGCCAGCAGTGAGACAGGGGCTTTGGGCACTGAAGCTTTCTTT
many,-,TRBJ1-5,TRBV2,CASSTDFNQPQHF,TGTGCCAGCAGTACTGACTTCAATCAGCCCCAGCATTTT
many,-,TRBJ1-4,TRBV28,CASSQGRGGNEKLFF,TGTGCCAGCAGCCAGGGTAGGGGGGGTAATGAAAAACTGTTTTTT
many,-,TRBJ1-5,TRBV5-4,CASSLAGTQPQHF,TGTGCCAGCAGCTTGGCAGGGACTCAGCCCCAGCATTTT
few,-,TRBJ1-2,TRBV20-1,CSARDFAGSRFYGYTF,TGCAGTGCTAGAGATTTCGCAGGGAGTAGGTTCTATGGCTACACCTTC
-,-,TRBJ2-1,TRBV10-2,CASCSGDSNNNEQFF,TGCGCCAGCTGCTCCGGGGACTCAAACAACAATGAGCAGTTCTTC
many,TRBD1,TRBJ1-5,TRBV7-8,CASSLEDRAIQPQHF,TGTGCCAGCAGCTTAGAGGACAGGGCAATTCAGCCCCAGCATTTT
-,-,TRBJ2-1,TRBV11-2,CASSPTHLRGQFF,TGTGCCAGCAGCCCCACCCACCTTCGTGGGCAGTTCTTC
many,TRBD1,TRBJ2-7,TRBV27,CASSSPDRGLYEQYF,TGTGCCAGCAGTTCCCCCGACAGGGGGCTTTACGAGCAGTACTTC
many,TRBD2,TRBJ2-1,TRBV12-3/TRBV12-4,CASSPPGLAVYNEQFF,TGTGCCAGCAGTCCACCTGGGCTAGCGGTTTACAATGAGCAGTTCTTC
many,TRBD1,TRBJ2-3,TRBV28,CASSFSTGGAHF,TGTGCCAGCAGTTTCTCGACAGGGGGCGCGCATTTT
few,TRBD2,TRBJ2-2,TRBV19,CASKKTSGGLGTGELFF,TGTGCCAGTAAGAAGACTAGCGGGGGGCTTGGCACCGGGGAGCTGTTTTTT
many,-,TRBJ2-2,TRBV19,CASSMGGAPGELFF,TGTGCCAGTAGTATGGGGGGGGCGCCCGGGGAGCTGTTTTTT
many,-,TRBJ2-3,TRBV7-2,CASSFPAVGGAGTSTDTQYF,TGTGCCAGCAGCTTCCCTGCCGTTGGTGGAGCGGGCACTAGCACAGATACGCAGTATTTT
many,-,TRBJ1-1,TRBV7-9,CASSLVGIRTEAFF,TGTGCCAGCAGCTTAGTGGGGATTCGAACTGAAGCTTTCTTT
-,-,TRBJ2-7,TRBV20-1,CSAAFGQEQYF,TGCAGTGCGGCGTTTGGGCAGGAGCAGTACTTC
many,-,TRBJ1-1,TRBV12-3/TRBV12-4,CASSVRRMNTEAFF,TGTGCCAGCAGTGTTCGACGGATGAACACTGAAGCTTTCTTT
many,-,TRBJ1-5,TRBV2,CASRIGGEQPQHF,TGTGCCAGCAGGATAGGAGGAGAGCAGCCCCAGCATTTT
-,TRBD1,TRBJ1-2,TRBV7-9,CANSIMVGQTPNYGYTF,TGTGCCAACAGCATAATGGTGGGACAGACTCCTAACTATGGCTACACCTTC
-,-,TRBJ2-7,TRBV18,CASSPPSRNYEQYF,TGTGCCAGCTCACCACCGTCCAGGAACTACGAGCAGTACTTC
-,-,TRBJ1-1,TRBV20-1,CSAREGDAEAFF,TGCAGTGCTAGAGAGGGGGATGCTGAAGCTTTCTTT
many,TRBD2,TRBJ2-1,TRBV7-2,CASSLVAGARNEQFF,TGTGCCAGCAGCTTAGTAGCGGGGGCCAGGAATGAGCAGTTCTTC
many,TRBD1,TRBJ1-1,TRBV6-5,CASRSGQGVPGTEAFF,TGTGCCAGCAGGTCGGGACAGGGGGTGCCTGGCACTGAAGCTTTCTTT
many,-,TRBJ1-1,TRBV28,CASTLGSVLNTEAFF,TGTGCCAGCACTTTAGGGTCGGTCCTAAACACTGAAGCTTTCTTT